This T cell receptor (beta chain) derives from a study of regulatory dendritic cells for organ transplantation (dated by TCRdb to about 2017). For the study in its entirety: TCRbeta repertoires were sequenced from sorted naive and memory CD4+ and CD8+ T cells before and after allostimulation with regulatory or mature dendritic cells.

In the germline V gene (reference sequence), CDR1 corresponds to DFQATT and CDR2 to SNEGSKA. The CDR3 goes from the cysteine to the phenylalanine over 11 residues. Only the CDR3 part of the read is kept: 33 bases, read in frame from the first base. The trim is 5 bases for V and 5 bases for J, with a gap of 8 bases between the germline ends. Regarding this clone: There is no known antigen for this receptor. No much larger clone exists at a distance of one base, and base qualities are not known.

A multiplexed two-step PCR with Vbeta-specific forward primers and Jbeta-specific reverse primers was used to amplify the TCRbeta CDR3 regions. The TCRbeta libraries were sequenced on an Illumina instrument via the immunoSEQ service. From the authors' description of their analysis: V, D and J genes were assigned using IMGT annotation, and counts were corrected for multiplex PCR bias using synthetic CDR3 analogues. In the immunoSEQ Analyzer, repertoire clonality was calculated as one minus normalized Shannon entropy. Clonal expansion was defined by Fisher's exact test with Benjamini-Hochberg false discovery rate control, using two-tailed P<0.01. TCRdb took this table from immuneACCESS and kept in-frame rearrangements with V and J called. Such tables lack part of the clones; where checked against another copy, unresolved V genes explain under half of the gap, and the rest is unexplained. That table gives V, J and clone size, and the DNA gave D and trimming. The sample profile shows nearly 30,000 clones; nearly 80% of them were found once. The ten largest clones capture 2% to 2.5% of the sample.

The paper's findings and limits, for the study overall: Sequencing was done in only a couple of subjects, and the authors reported considerable heterogeneity between individuals in the alloreactive memory CD8+ T cell pool. Of the resting subsets, the one holding the most alloreactive TCR clonotypes was memory CD8+ T cells. The repertoires of naive CD4+ and CD8+ T cells were highly diverse, while memory cell repertoires were less diverse, with memory CD8+ cells being the most oligoclonal. Allostimulation expanded memory CD8+ clones in both subjects, but regulatory dendritic cells appeared to induce more limited expansion than mature dendritic cells.

FACS was used to sort CD4+ or CD8+ cells into naive T cells (CD45RA+) and memory T cells (CD45RO+). A couple of healthy control subjects provided the T cells used for TCR sequencing. Unstimulated sorted T cell subsets were used as baseline controls for the mixed lymphocyte reactions. The Qiagen DNeasy Blood & Tissue Kit was used to extract genomic DNA. Sequenced sample: memory CD4+ T cells from blood. The cell subset or site label for this specimen denotes: CD45RO+ memory T cells. This receptor was taken from a human donor in good health. Here the chain combines TRBV20-1 and TRBJ2-3, with no confidently assigned D gene. This receptor carries the CDR3 CSAAAKDTQYF. In nucleotides, the sequence is TGCAGTGCTGCGGCGAAAGATACGCAGTATTTT.